The 5 T cell receptor beta chains below come from one sample, sequenced in a study of OX40 agonist ivuxolimab in advanced cancers. Repertoires were generated with immunoSEQ multiplex PCR, while TCRdb's copy carries only in-frame clones and drops some. The sample lists roughly 100,000 clones, around 89% occurring once. Sequences were derived from CD4+ or CD8+ T cells sorted from blood, sampled in a trial of the OX40 agonist ivuxolimab. These receptors were obtained from an adult with an advanced solid tumor such as melanoma, head and neck, liver or kidney cancer.

The chain carries TRBV6-5 and TRBJ1-2; D ambiguous. The CDR3 is made up of 13 amino acids. Germline CDR1 reads MNHEY; CDR2 reads SVGAGI. Trimming pared 4 bases from V and 4 bases from J, leaving 10 bases between. CDR3 sequence: CASSSIKFYGYTF. The CDR3 coding sequence is TGTGCCAGCAGTTCGATTAAGTTCTATGGCTACACCTTC.

The chain is built from TRBV19 and TRBJ2-5; TRBD1 might be the D (6 bases). V gave up 3 bases and J gave up 5 bases, with 19 bases separating them. The germline V gene encodes CDR1 LNHDA and CDR2 SQIVND (reference sequence). CDR3 length: 16 residues. The DNA for the CDR3 is TGTGCCAGTAGTATTGGGACCGGGACAACTGCGGAGACCCAGTACTTC. Translating it yields CASSIGTGTTAETQYF.

CDR3 nucleotides: TGCGCCAGCAGCCCTCACAGCGGGGGGGCGTCTGGGGCCAACGTCCTGACTTTC. Translated, it gives CASSPHSGGASGANVLTF. The chain is built from TRBV4-1 and TRBJ2-6; 10 bases fit TRBD2. After removal of 4 bases from V and 1 base from J, the junction contained 7 bases not matched to a gene. Germline assignment: CDR1 MGHRA and CDR2 YSYEKL. The CDR3 spans 18 residues.

V and J are TRBV19 and TRBJ2-5; 7 bases are a match to TRBD1. CDR1 LNHDA and CDR2 SQIVND come from the germline V gene (reference sequence). This CDR3 comprises 17 residues. The J segment lost 7 bases and the V segment lost 4 bases, leaving 18 bases of the junction unmatched. CDR3 sequence: CASSTRTGQAGLGTQYF. Here the CDR3 DNA reads TGTGCCAGTAGTACGAGGACAGGACAAGCCGGTTTAGGGACCCAGTACTTC.

This chain joins TRBV19 and TRBJ1-1, with D uncertain. CDR3 length: 14 amino acids. Germline CDR1 reads LNHDA; CDR2 reads SQIVND (reference sequence). V lost 6 bases and J lost 6, with 17 bases in between. The CDR3 DNA follows: TGTGCCAGTAGGCGACGGGAGGCCGTCGCTGAAGCTTTCTTT. This gives the protein CASRRREAVAEAFF.